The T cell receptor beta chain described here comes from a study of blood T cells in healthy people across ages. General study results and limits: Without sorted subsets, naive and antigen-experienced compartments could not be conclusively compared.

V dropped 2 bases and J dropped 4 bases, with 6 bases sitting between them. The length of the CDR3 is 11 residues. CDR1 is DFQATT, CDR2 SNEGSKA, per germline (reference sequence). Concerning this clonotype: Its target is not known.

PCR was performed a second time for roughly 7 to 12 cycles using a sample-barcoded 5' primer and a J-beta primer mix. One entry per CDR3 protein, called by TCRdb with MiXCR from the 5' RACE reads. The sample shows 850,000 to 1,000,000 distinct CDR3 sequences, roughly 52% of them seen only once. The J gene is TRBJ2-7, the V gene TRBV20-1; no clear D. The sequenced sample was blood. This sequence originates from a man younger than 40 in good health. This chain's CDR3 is CSARLEYEQYF. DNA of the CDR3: TGCAGTGCTAGATTGGAGTACGAGCAGTACTTC.